This T cell receptor (beta chain) was sequenced in a study of CD8 T cells in Susac syndrome. The sequenced target, TCR beta, came from blood CD8+ and CD4+ T cells. Matched for age and sex, the controls were healthy donors. Negative magnetic isolation gave CD8+ and CD4+ cells; FACS enriched CD8+ TEMRA. CDR1 and CDR2 (germline): LNHNV, YYDKDF (reference sequence). This CDR3 has 15 amino acids. Trimming removed 6 bases from V and 2 bases from J, with 16 bases in between. After extraction with the RNeasy kit, roughly 0.45 to 1 ug of the RNA was reverse transcribed using random hexamers. TCR beta CDR3 was amplified by immunoSEQ covering 54 Vbeta and 13 Jbeta. TCRdb re-called the immunoSEQ multiplex PCR reads with MiXCR, one entry per CDR3 protein. The profile shows about 150,000 distinct CDR3 sequences, about 91% of them singletons.

Sequencing was carried out using CD4+ T cells from PBMCs. The chain couples TRBV15 to TRBJ1-2; a possible D gene is TRBD1 (5 bases). The TCR was taken from a human donor in good health. As DNA, the CDR3 is TGTGCCACCAGAGTTTTCCGGGACGGCAACTATGGCTACACCTTC. Translating it yields CATRVFRDGNYGYTF.